This record covers a single TCR beta chain. Its antigen remains unidentified. This CDR3 is 14 amino acids long. V was clipped by 2 bases and J by 5 bases, with 12 bases between them. Germline V gene lookup returns CDR1 DFQATT and CDR2 SNEGSKA (reference sequence). Via MiXCR, TCRdb re-called the 5' RACE reads, giving one row per CDR3 protein. The sample has about 660,000 distinct CDR3 sequences, around 8.6% seen once; the top ten hold approximately 0.89%. This entry is derived from a study of identical twins. Study conclusions and caveats: Abundant cord blood beta clonotypes carried fewer insertions; memory repertoires showed none. Compared with unrelated sharing, twin-shared out-of-frame alpha sequences had more low-probability sequences. Invariant cells of the MAIT and iNKT types might have partly distorted the zero-insertion analyses.

These same records also appear under a second study, on yellow fever vaccine responses in identical twins.

Sequenced: PBMCs. The chain joins TRBV20-1 to TRBJ2-2, with D perhaps matching TRBD2 (5 bases). The source of this sequence is a woman aged 18-35 years in good health. CDR3 sequence (DNA): TGCAGTGCTAGAAGGGAGTCGGGAACCGGGGAGCTGTTTTTT. Translation: CSARRESGTGELFF.